The rows below give T cell receptor beta chains drawn from one sample of a study of cytomegalovirus exposure and HLA in healthy donors. TCRdb's table, derived via immunoSEQ multiplex PCR, lists solely in-frame clones and lacks some. The ten top clones account for approximately 9.9%, within a sample of approximately 58,000 clones. What was sequenced was PBMCs. These receptors all stem from a woman between 50 and 59 years old in good health and CMV-seropositive. CDR3s include the opening cysteine and the closing phenylalanine or tryptophan. A D gene is named only where the DNA matches it firmly.

V gene	J gene	D gene	CDR3 protein	CDR3 DNA
TRBV30	TRBJ2-3	TRBD1	CAWSTDRYTQYF	TGTGCCTGGAGTACGGACAGGTATACGCAGTATTTT
TRBV30	TRBJ2-7	.	CAWGKAGTAYEQYF	TGTGCCTGGGGTAAGGCGGGAACAGCATACGAGCAGTACTTC
TRBV5-6	TRBJ2-7	TRBD1	CASSRRQGITYEQYF	TGTGCCAGCAGCCGTAGACAGGGAATAACCTACGAGCAGTACTTC
TRBV19	TRBJ2-5	.	CASSMGPAGQTQYF	TGTGCCAGTAGTATGGGGCCCGCCGGGCAGACCCAGTACTTC
TRBV18	TRBJ1-1	TRBD1	CASSPGLTGGMNTEAFF	TGTGCCAGCTCACCGGGACTGACAGGGGGGATGAACACTGAAGCTTTCTTT
TRBV2	TRBJ2-3	TRBD1	CASSEARGQDTQYF	TGTGCCAGCAGTGAAGCGAGGGGGCAAGATACGCAGTATTTT
TRBV6-5	TRBJ1-5	.	CASSWGGAGQPQHF	TGTGCCAGCAGTTGGGGGGGGGCCGGGCAGCCCCAGCATTTT
TRBV15	TRBJ2-3	TRBD2	CATSRDHSGGAGDTQYF	TGTGCCACCAGCAGAGATCACAGCGGGGGGGCAGGGGATACGCAGTATTTT
TRBV19	TRBJ2-7	.	CASSIGFRYEQYF	TGTGCCAGTAGTATCGGTTTCCGATACGAGCAGTACTTC
TRBV6-1	TRBJ2-7	.	CASSEAGTKYEQYF	TGTGCCAGCAGTGAGGCCGGGACAAAATACGAGCAGTACTTC
TRBV6-5	TRBJ1-6	.	CASRAQGLNSPLHF	TGTGCCAGCAGAGCACAGGGTTTAAATTCACCCCTCCACTTT
TRBV28	TRBJ2-7	.	CAISQVYEQYF	TGTGCCATCTCACAGGTCTACGAGCAGTACTTC
TRBV6-5	TRBJ1-5	.	CASSPGKHSNQPQHF	TGTGCCAGCAGCCCCGGGAAACATAGCAATCAGCCCCAGCATTTT
TRBV6-5	TRBJ1-5	TRBD1	CASSSHDRGPNQPQHF	TGTGCCAGCAGTTCCCATGACAGGGGGCCTAATCAGCCCCAGCATTTT
TRBV7-3	TRBJ2-6	.	CASSNGGANVLTF	TGTGCCAGCAGCAACGGGGGGGCCAACGTCCTGACTTTC
TRBV5-4	TRBJ2-7	.	CASSYLSGAAYEQYF	TGTGCCAGCAGCTATCTAAGCGGAGCGGCCTACGAGCAGTACTTC
TRBV11-2	TRBJ1-2	TRBD1	CASSSYTGAEGYTF	TGTGCCAGCAGCTCCTACACAGGGGCGGAGGGCTACACCTTC
TRBV5-1	TRBJ1-4	.	CASSLSGAQNEKLFF	TGCGCCAGCAGCTTATCAGGGGCCCAAAATGAAAAACTGTTTTTT